The 32 T cell receptor beta chains below all came from one sample that was sequenced in a study of CD8+ T cells in alopecia areata. Following RNA extraction, reverse transcription yielded cDNA that acted as the sequencing template. Produced via immunoSEQ multiplex PCR; TCRdb's table is partial and in-frame only. This repertoire shows roughly 130,000 clones, 50% to 60% found once; its top ten account for about 4.9%. This specimen consisted of CD4+ T cells sorted from blood, obtained at week 0. The origin of the receptors is a human donor with alopecia areata.

The chain is built from TRBV21-1 and TRBJ1-1. TRBV21-1 is shown as a pseudogene. The CDR3 spans 13 residues. CDR3: CASSKGQNTEAFF. CDR3 nucleotide sequence: TGTGCCAGCAGTAAGGGTCAGAACACTGAAGCTTTCTTT.

In its sample, this clone was seen a few times. The CDR3 sequence: CASSLASGAETQYF. The CDR3 nucleotides are TGCGCCAGCAGCTTGGCTAGCGGGGCAGAGACCCAGTACTTC. This chain links TRBV5-1 with TRBJ2-5; 9 bases match TRBD2. V shed 0 bases and J 4 bases; nucleotides not matched to a gene: 1. Looked up from germline, CDR1 is SGHRS and CDR2 is YFSETQ. The CDR3 totals 14 residues.

The V and J genes are TRBV5-6 and TRBJ1-1; 7 bases align to TRBD1. CDR3 length: 13 residues. From germline, CDR1 is SGHDT and CDR2 YYEEEE. J lost 3 bases, V lost 2 bases, and 1 base had no gene match. The CDR3 loop reads CASSFTGDTEAFF. The CDR3 nucleotides read TGTGCCAGCAGCTTTACAGGGGACACTGAAGCTTTCTTT.

This chain uses TRBV7-3 with TRBJ2-5; D gene uncertain. Germline V gene lookup returns CDR1 SGHTA and CDR2 FQGTGA. This CDR3 region has 15 residues. V was shortened by 1 base and J by 5 bases, with 14 bases between the two germline ends. CDR3 sequence reads: CASSLRATLGETQYF. The CDR3 DNA reads as TGTGCCAGCAGCTTAAGGGCCACCCTCGGGGAGACCCAGTACTTC.

The chain uses TRBV5-6 and TRBJ2-2, with D maybe TRBD1 (6 bases). Germline loops: CDR1 SGHDT, CDR2 YYEEEE. V lost 2 bases to trimming and J lost 1 base, with 9 bases between them. This CDR3 is built from 15 residues. The CDR3 protein is CASSFKQGNTGELFF. The DNA of the CDR3 is TGTGCCAGCAGCTTCAAACAGGGGAACACCGGGGAGCTGTTTTTT.

This clone showed up just a few times. V is TRBV5-1 and J is TRBJ2-1; maybe TRBD1 (6 bases). CDR1 and CDR2 from the germline V gene are SGHRS and YFSETQ. This CDR3 has 15 residues. V was pared by 2 bases and J by 8 bases, with 17 bases between. CDR3 residues: CASSFQQGPGYEQFF. CDR3 bases: TGCGCCAGCAGCTTCCAACAGGGTCCTGGCTATGAGCAGTTCTTC.

This clone showed up just a few times. This chain uses TRBV7-2 with TRBJ2-7, with TRBD1 as a possible D gene (5 bases). This CDR3 is built from 15 residues. With 2 bases removed from V and 2 bases from J, the gap between germline ends came to 13 bases. CDR1 and CDR2 from the germline V gene are SGHTA and FQGNSA. The CDR3 loop reads CASSLQGQGTYEQYF. The DNA of the CDR3 is TGTGCCAGCAGCTTACAGGGTCAGGGTACCTACGAGCAGTACTTC.

This chain uses TRBV5-1 with TRBJ2-5; D is ambiguous. V lost 0 bases, J lost 5 bases, and 8 bases lay in between. CDR3 length: 13 amino acids. Germline V gene sequence: CDR1 SGHRS, CDR2 YFSETQ. The CDR3 reads CASSLAPEETQYF. CDR3 sequence (DNA): TGCGCCAGCAGCTTGGCCCCCGAGGAGACCCAGTACTTC.

This clone was counted only a few times. This chain links TRBV6-1 with TRBJ2-7; D gene ambiguous. The CDR3 extends over 16 amino acids. Per germline, CDR1 MNHNS and CDR2 SASEGT. V dropped 1 base and J dropped 5 bases, with 18 bases sitting between them. In nucleotides, the CDR3 is TGTGCCAGCAGTGAAGGGGTGGCTATAGTCATCGACGAGCAGTACTTC. Protein product: CASSEGVAIVIDEQYF.

This chain connects TRBV18 to TRBJ1-3; 8 bases are shared with TRBD1. Trimming removed 3 bases from V and 0 bases from J; junction bases left unmatched: 4. Germline CDR1 reads KGHSH; CDR2 reads LQKENI. The CDR3 is 16 residues long. CDR3 protein: CASSPRTGSSGNTIYF. In DNA form, the CDR3 reads TGTGCCAGCTCACCCAGGACAGGGAGCTCTGGAAACACCATATATTTT.

The sample holds a few counts of this clone. V and J are TRBV5-4 and TRBJ1-3; D unresolved. Per the germline V gene, CDR1 is SGHNT and CDR2 is YYREEE (reference sequence). CDR3 length: 14 residues. V was shortened by 4 bases and J by 0 bases, with 8 bases between the two germline ends. The CDR3 coding sequence is TGTGCCAGCAGCCTACAGAGCTCTGGAAACACCATATATTTT. Translation gives CASSLQSSGNTIYF.

This clone was seen more than once but under ten times. This chain joins TRBV7-2 and TRBJ2-1, with no clear D. This CDR3 has 14 amino acids. Germline V CDR1 and CDR2: SGHTA, FQGNSA. V shed 5 bases and J shed 1 base, with 9 bases lying between them. CDR3 in amino acids: CASSSTWSYNEQFF. The CDR3 DNA reads TGTGCCAGCAGCAGTACATGGTCCTACAATGAGCAGTTCTTC. The whole variable domain, remainder taken from reference TRBV7-2 and TRBJ2-1, is GAGVSQSPSNKVTEKGKDVELRCDPISGHTALYWYRQSLGQGLEFLIYFQGNSAPDKSGLPSDRFSAERTGGSVSTLTIQRTQQEDSAVYLCASSSTWSYNEQFFGPGTRLTVL.

The V gene is TRBV5-4, the J gene TRBJ1-5; no reliable D call. Per germline, CDR1 SGHNT and CDR2 YYREEE (reference sequence). The V end lost 2 bases, the J end lost 4 bases, and 13 bases lay between the germline ends. The CDR3 is 15 residues long. The CDR3 coding sequence is TGTGCCAGCAGCTTAGCCGGGGTTGAGAATCAGCCCCAGCATTTT. Its protein is CASSLAGVENQPQHF.

The chain recombines TRBV4-3 with TRBJ1-4; weak D call: TRBD1 (6 bases). Germline-derived CDR1 and CDR2 are LGHNA and YSLEER. The CDR3 consists of 17 residues. Trimming took 2 bases from V and 5 from J, leaving 18 bases between them. The CDR3 DNA reads TGCGCCAGCAGCCAACGAGGGCAAAGGGGGGGAAATGAAAAACTGTTTTTT. This translates into CASSQRGQRGGNEKLFF.

V and J are TRBV5-1 and TRBJ2-1; tentative D call: TRBD1 (6 bases). Deletions cut 5 bases from V and 8 bases from J, with 14 bases between. CDR1 and CDR2 (germline): SGHRS, YFSETQ. The CDR3 is 13 amino acids. DNA for the CDR3: TGCGCCAGCAGGTGGTCTCAGGGGTATGAGCAGTTCTTC. Encoded protein: CASRWSQGYEQFF.

The genes are TRBV6-5 and TRBJ2-5; D is uncertain. Germline V gene sequence: CDR1 MNHEY, CDR2 SVGAGI. V lost 0 bases, J lost 9 bases, and 14 bases lay in between. This CDR3 has 14 amino acids. The CDR3 nucleotides are TGTGCCAGCAGTTACTCTAAGAGTTTGACGTCCCAGTACTTC. Translation gives CASSYSKSLTSQYF.

This clone was seen a single time. This sequence joins TRBV5-1 and TRBJ2-3; D unclear. The germline CDR1 and CDR2 sequences are SGHRS and YFSETQ. Trimming pared 4 bases from V and 3 bases from J, leaving 15 bases between. The CDR3 runs 15 residues. CDR3 DNA sequence: TGCGCCAGCAGCGGGCGGCCCTCCCGAACAGATACGCAGTATTTT. Protein: CASSGRPSRTDTQYF.

Concerning this clone itself: This sample includes further DNA sequences coding for the same CDR3. The chain has TRBV9 and TRBJ1-1; 7 bases match TRBD1. Trimming removed 0 bases from V and 4 bases from J; junction bases left unmatched: 0. There are 13 residues in the CDR3. Per germline, CDR1 SGDLS and CDR2 YYNGEE. The CDR3 sequence: CASSVGQGTEAFF. The CDR3 DNA follows: TGTGCCAGCAGCGTAGGACAGGGCACTGAAGCTTTCTTT.

The CDR3 sequence is CASSVVLGAEAFF. The CDR3 region has the DNA TGTGCCAGCAGCGTAGTCTTAGGGGCTGAAGCTTTCTTT. This sequence joins TRBV9 and TRBJ1-1; weak D call: TRBD1 (5 bases). V lost 0 bases, J lost 6 bases, and 9 bases lay in between. The germline gives CDR1 SGDLS, CDR2 YYNGEE. The CDR3 has 13 amino acids.

This clone showed up just a few times. This chain joins TRBV2 and TRBJ2-3; TRBD2 agrees at 11 bases. The CDR3 has 14 amino acids. Trimming took 3 bases from V and 9 from J; bases not matched to a gene: 5. Germline assignment: CDR1 SNHLY and CDR2 FYNNEI. The CDR3 spells CASSEQASGGTQYF. The CDR3 DNA sequence: TGTGCCAGCAGTGAGCAGGCTAGCGGGGGGACGCAGTATTTT.

This chain connects TRBV19 to TRBJ2-2, with D hard to call. CDR1 and CDR2 from the germline V gene are LNHDA and SQIVND (reference sequence). The CDR3 is 13 residues long. V was shortened by 4 bases and J by 7 bases, with 10 bases between the two germline ends. Here the CDR3 reads CASSNTRGGELFF. For the CDR3, the DNA is TGTGCCAGTAGTAATACACGTGGCGGGGAGCTGTTTTTT.

J is TRBJ2-6 and V is TRBV7-9; possible D gene TRBD2, 6 bases. This CDR3 contains 19 residues. Between the trimmed V and J ends, which lost 5 bases and 5 bases, there was a span of 25 bases. CDR1 is SEHNR and CDR2 is FQNEAQ in the germline V gene (reference sequence). CDR3 loop: CASSPSSRGAPFRANVLTF. In DNA, the CDR3 is TGTGCCAGCAGCCCCTCTTCCCGCGGGGCGCCCTTCCGGGCCAACGTCCTGACTTTC.

The V gene is TRBV5-1, the J gene TRBJ2-2; D perhaps matches TRBD1 (5 bases). V lost 0 bases and J lost 5, with 11 bases in between. The germline gives CDR1 SGHRS, CDR2 YFSETQ. The CDR3 covers 15 residues. This CDR3 reads CASSLGAGWTGELFF. The CDR3 bases are TGCGCCAGCAGCTTGGGTGCAGGGTGGACCGGGGAGCTGTTTTTT.

This clone showed up just a few times. J is TRBJ2-7 and V is TRBV28, with 10 positions matching TRBD2. Germline V gene sequence: CDR1 MDHEN, CDR2 SYDVKM. The length of the CDR3 is 12 residues. V trimming: 8 bases; J trimming: 6 bases; junction bases outside the gene matches: 4. CDR3 loop: CASLAGVSEQYF. DNA of the CDR3: TGTGCCAGCCTAGCGGGAGTTTCCGAGCAGTACTTC.

This sequence joins TRBV5-6 and TRBJ2-2; TRBD2 matches at 10 bases. V was clipped by 1 base and J by 3 bases; unmatched bases: 6. The V gene's germline CDR1 is SGHDT and CDR2 YYEEEE. The CDR3 extends over 17 amino acids. The CDR3 region is CASSLKGLAEYTGELFF. CDR3 bases: TGTGCCAGCAGCTTGAAAGGACTAGCGGAGTACACCGGGGAGCTGTTTTTT.

This clone has ten or more counts. This chain uses TRBV7-8 with TRBJ1-2, with 7 bases identical to TRBD1. Germline CDR1 and CDR2: SGHVS and FQNEAQ. V lost 5 bases to trimming and J lost 4 bases; unmatched junction nucleotides: 4. This CDR3 spans 13 amino acids. The CDR3 bases are TGTGCCAGCAGCAGACAGGGCGCCTATGGCTACACCTTC. Amino acids: CASSRQGAYGYTF.

V usage is TRBV18 and J usage is TRBJ2-7; 8 bases fit TRBD2. There are 14 residues in the CDR3. Germline V CDR1 and CDR2: KGHSH, LQKENI. J gave up 1 base and V 4 bases, and 3 bases lay outside the gene matches. The CDR3 DNA sequence: TGTGCCAGCTCACAGGCTAGCGGGTCCTACGAGCAGTACTTC. Translated: CASSQASGSYEQYF.

V is TRBV29-1 and J is TRBJ2-5; the D gene is possibly TRBD2 (5 bases). The J call may be faulty, since TRBJ2-7 better matches the DNA end. The V gene's germline CDR1 is SQVTM and CDR2 ANQGSEA. The CDR3 covers 13 residues. The CDR3: CSVVTGTSYEQYF. The CDR3 DNA sequence: TGCAGCGTTGTCACGGGAACCTCCTACGAGCAGTACTTC.

The rearrangement joins TRBV5-4 to TRBJ1-1; D possibly corresponds to TRBD1 (6 bases). The CDR3 totals 14 residues. CDR1 and CDR2 (germline): SGHNT, YYREEE (reference sequence). Trimming shortened V by 3 bases and J by 6 bases, and 15 bases separated the two germline ends. The DNA of the CDR3 is TGTGCCAGCAGCTCCGCAGGGGTTCAGGCTGAAGCTTTCTTT. It yields the protein CASSSAGVQAEAFF. The variable domain in full, completed from reference TRBV5-4 and TRBJ1-1, reads ETGVTQSPTHLIKTRGQQVTLRCSSQSGHNTVSWYQQALGQGPQFIFQYYREEENGRGNFPPRFSGLQFPNYSSELNVNALELDDSALYLCASSSAGVQAEAFFGQGTRLTVV.

The chain uses TRBV7-3 and TRBJ2-3; no firm D call. Per germline, CDR1 SGHTA and CDR2 FQGTGA. Trimming cost V 4 bases and J 2 bases, with 7 bases left between them. The CDR3 length is 13 residues. The DNA of the CDR3 is TGTGCCAGCAGCTCATCCCCCACAGATACGCAGTATTTT. Protein: CASSSSPTDTQYF.

This chain joins TRBV5-6 and TRBJ2-5; TRBD1 agrees at 7 bases. With V trimmed by 1 base and J by 4 bases, 10 bases remained unmatched. The CDR3 spans 16 residues. Germline values: CDR1 SGHDT, CDR2 YYEEEE. CDR3 loop: CASSLYDLTGRETQYF. CDR3 in DNA: TGTGCCAGCAGCTTGTACGACCTGACAGGGAGAGAGACCCAGTACTTC. Combining the CDR3 with reference TRBV5-6 and TRBJ2-5 gives the whole variable domain DAGVTQSPTHLIKTRGQQVTLRCSPKSGHDTVSWYQQALGQGPQFIFQYYEEEERQRGNFPDRFSGHQFPNYSSELNVNALLLGDSALYLCASSLYDLTGRETQYFGPGTRLLVL.

This rearrangement joins TRBV28 to TRBJ2-5; 12 bases align to TRBD1. The germline gives CDR1 MDHEN, CDR2 SYDVKM. V shed 5 bases and J 5 bases; nucleotides not matched to a gene: 9. This CDR3 spans 16 amino acids. This CDR3 reads CASSRPGQGAGETQYF. In DNA, the CDR3 is TGTGCCAGCAGTCGCCCGGGACAGGGGGCTGGGGAGACCCAGTACTTC.